This T cell receptor beta chain was recorded in a study of cytomegalovirus exposure and HLA in healthy donors. Worth noting for this clone: The antigen is undetermined.

V lost 2 bases to trimming and J lost 2 bases; unmatched junction nucleotides: 6. This CDR3 region has 17 residues. The germline CDR1 and CDR2 sequences are MGHRA and YSYEKL. Study-wide results and caveats: Three chains tied to CMV proved CMV antigen-specific in vitro. In an earlier analysis, most TCR beta V segments were productive about 87% or about 30% of the time. In a later analysis, V- and J-gene trimming of beta chains associated with a DCLRE1C missense variant, replicated independently.

This PCR relied on a set of 60 Vbeta primers and 13 Jbeta primers. The assay was immunoSEQ multiplex PCR, and TCRdb's table has in-frame clones only and misses some. This repertoire includes 53,000 or so clones. The sequenced sample was PBMCs. The chain has TRBV4-1 and TRBJ2-2; 9 nucleotides align to TRBD2. The receptor comes from a man between 18 and 29 years old in good health and CMV-seropositive. Here the CDR3 DNA reads TGCGCCAGCAGCCAATTCGCAGCGGGAGGTAACACCGGGGAGCTGTTTTTT. It translates to CASSQFAAGGNTGELFF.